This TCR beta chain emerged from a study of blood T cell repertoires in COVID-19 (dated by TCRdb to 2020 to 2021). At the level of the whole study: The collaborator samples originated in the United States, Italy and Spain and spanned the acute and convalescent phases of COVID-19. The material from the prospective study consisted of cDNA or gDNA derived from T cells, B-cell-depleted T cells, or PBMCs. Deeply sampled blood TCRbeta repertoires from subjects exposed to, actively infected with, or recovered from COVID-19 were included in the dataset. The repertoires were released in a freely available public database meant as a resource for research on the immune response to SARS-CoV-2. Samples were obtained from the ongoing ImmuneRACE study (first 160 participants) and from some 1,200 subjects provided by 6 global collaborators. Nearly every sample came with metadata listing a de-identified subject ID, COVID-19 status, age in years and sex. Where HLA class I and class II types were available, the types were taken from metadata supplied by the sample provider, not from assay-based typing. General study outcomes and caveats: The quantity of clinical and demographic metadata differed by source and by participant and was supplied without curation.

This clone was observed a handful of times. Which antigen it targets is not known. No clone much larger than this one lies a single base away; base qualities are absent. The CDR3 runs 17 amino acids, cysteine and phenylalanine included. This entry keeps only the CDR3 DNA: 51 bases, framed from base 1. In the germline V gene (reference sequence), CDR1 corresponds to MNHEY and CDR2 to SMNVEV. V was cut back by 0 bases and J by 3 bases, leaving a gap of 14 bases between them. TCRbeta CDR3 regions were amplified from genomic DNA using the immunoSEQ Assay, a bias-controlled multiplex PCR. Per the authors' processing: The number of nucleated cells in each sample was estimated from the amplification of reference gene primers within the assay. To quantify the absolute abundance of each unique TCRbeta CDR3 rearrangement, sequence reads were collapsed and filtered. Productive Simpson clonality was computed per sample as the square root of Simpson's diversity index over productive rearrangements. TCRdb limited this immuneACCESS table to in-frame rearrangements with V and J called. A share of clones is missing; checked studies link under half to unresolved V genes, and the rest is unexplained. The V and J calls and the clone size are those of that table, but D and trimming were determined from the DNA. In this sample the table shows some 500,000 clones, roughly 90% of which occur a single time. The ten largest make up about 2% of the sample.

In the prospective study, participants were roughly 18 to 100 years old, resided in 20 to 30 geographic areas of the United States, and were enrolled through a virtual design. In the prospective study, participants were assigned to cohorts based on the clinical history participants reported in a screening survey and a study questionnaire. Recovered participants in ImmuneRACE Cohort 3 were defined as having two consecutive negative NP/OP PCR tests, clearance from a healthcare professional, or resolution of symptoms. Each participant in the prospective study had whole blood, serum and a nasopharyngeal or oropharyngeal swab collected by mobile phlebotomists. Additional blood draws and questionnaires over an approximately 2-month period could optionally be provided by prospective study participants. Before DNA extraction, prospective study blood samples were shipped either frozen or at room temperature.

The sequencing input was PBMCs or T cells enriched from blood (not recorded which). Recombination linked TRBV27 to TRBJ1-4; no confident D gene assignment can be made. This receptor was identified in a woman aged 40 to 50 who had recovered from COVID-19. The CDR3 region has the sequence CASSLSFPERPNEKLFF. The nucleotide sequence is TGTGCCAGCAGTTTATCGTTCCCCGAGCGGCCTAATGAAAAACTGTTTTTT.